This TCR beta chain was obtained from a study of cytotoxic CD8 clonotypes in ibrutinib-treated CLL. General study findings and limits: Upon ibrutinib response clonality rose, and upon progression it fell back toward baseline. Clonality correlated strongly with circulating CD8+ T cells and exceeded age-matched healthy donors at baseline.

Trimming removed 1 base at V and 2 bases at J, with 9 bases between. This CDR3 is built from 14 residues. CDR1 is SGHRS, CDR2 YFSETQ, per germline. Points on this clone: Its matching antigen is unknown.

Sequencing was performed with immunoSEQ multiplex PCR; in TCRdb, only in-frame clones are kept and a portion is missing. This table holds fewer than 150,000 clones, 80% to 85% found once. The genes are TRBV5-1 and TRBJ1-1; D gene unclear. The sequence was collected from a human donor with chronic lymphocytic leukemia. Sequencing used PBMCs, obtained after 24 months of ibrutinib treatment. CDR3 in amino acids: CASSLNRRNTEAFF. CDR3 coding DNA: TGCGCCAGCAGCTTGAATCGCAGAAACACTGAAGCTTTCTTT.